A single sample gave rise to the 21 T cell receptor beta chains below, sequenced in a study of identifying expanded T cells in peripheral blood (dated by TCRdb to about 2019). The protocol used for the library was the immunoSEQ multiplex PCR assay. What TCRdb holds here is the immuneACCESS table cut down to in-frame rearrangements. Part of the clones is not present; checked against another copy, under half of the missing clones reflect an unresolved V gene, and the others are unexplained. The sample includes 120,000 or so clones, with 84% observed a single time. 3.3% of the sample comes from the top ten. Input material: blood. The receptors shown here come from a person aged 18 to 70 in good health.

This clone came up once. This chain uses TRBV7-7 with TRBJ2-2; D not certain. V lost 5 bases and J lost 3, with 10 bases in between. CDR3 length: 14 amino acids. Germline CDR1 reads SSHAT; CDR2 reads FNYEAQ (reference sequence). In nucleotides, the CDR3 is TGTGCCAGCAGCCCGGGTACCTACACCGGGGAGCTGTTTTTT. This encodes CASSPGTYTGELFF.

J is TRBJ1-2 and V is TRBV19; a possible D gene is TRBD1 (5 bases). The V end was cut by 6 bases, the J end by 5 bases, with 13 bases between. CDR1 is LNHDA, CDR2 SQIVND, per germline (reference sequence). The CDR3 covers 13 residues. CDR3 in DNA: TGTGCCAGTAGCTCGATGGAGGGGTATGGCTACACCTTC. It yields the protein CASSSMEGYGYTF.

The CDR3 protein is CASGEDFTQYF. CDR3 coding DNA: TGTGCTAGTGGGGAGGACTTTACCCAGTACTTC. V and J are TRBV12-5 and TRBJ2-5; possibly TRBD2 for D (5 bases). The germline V gene has CDR1 LGHNT and CDR2 FRNRAP. Trimming removed 6 bases at V and 8 bases at J, with 10 bases between. The CDR3 totals 11 residues.

This clone was counted once. The J gene is TRBJ2-1, the V gene TRBV9; D might be TRBD1 or TRBD2, each matching 5 bases. The length of the CDR3 is 15 residues. Looked up from germline, CDR1 is SGDLS and CDR2 is YYNGEE. With 4 bases removed from V and 4 bases from J, the gap between germline ends came to 15 bases. In DNA, the CDR3 is TGTGCCAGCAGCACTCAAGAGGGACCGTACAATGAGCAGTTCTTC. This translates into CASSTQEGPYNEQFF.

The sample holds one count of this clone. J is TRBJ2-7 and V is TRBV2; D is possibly TRBD1 (5 bases). The germline CDR1 and CDR2 sequences are SNHLY and FYNNEI. The CDR3 consists of 11 residues. V shed 4 bases and J shed 6 bases, with 7 bases lying between them. CDR3 nucleotide sequence: TGTGCCAGCAGTGGACAGCGCGAGCAGTACTTC. Translation: CASSGQREQYF.

The chain couples TRBV27 to TRBJ2-5, with a tentative D call TRBD1 (6 bases). Trimming shortened V by 2 bases and J by 5 bases, and 6 bases separated the two germline ends. The CDR3 extends over 12 amino acids. CDR1 is MNHEY and CDR2 is SMNVEV in the germline V gene (reference sequence). The DNA of the CDR3 is TGTGCCAGCAGTTTAAGGGGGGAGACCCAGTACTTC. Translating it yields CASSLRGETQYF.

The genes are TRBV29-1 and TRBJ1-1; the D gene is possibly TRBD1 (5 bases). Trimming took off 4 bases at V and 3 bases at J, with 15 bases between the two ends. The germline V gene has CDR1 SQVTM and CDR2 ANQGSEA. The length of the CDR3 is 14 residues. The CDR3 protein is CSVALQVSDTEAFF. CDR3 nucleotides: TGCAGCGTTGCATTACAGGTCTCCGACACTGAAGCTTTCTTT.

V and J are TRBV29-1 and TRBJ2-3; D unclear. Trimming stripped 6 bases from V and 0 bases from J, with 13 bases between. The CDR3 runs to 14 residues. Germline CDR1 SQVTM, CDR2 ANQGSEA. CDR3 in amino acids: CSVMSRRSTDTQYF. In nucleotides, the CDR3 is TGCAGCGTAATGTCGCGGAGAAGCACAGATACGCAGTATTTT.

The chain recombines TRBV6-1 with TRBJ1-2; a possible D gene is TRBD1 (5 bases). This CDR3 contains 13 residues. Trimming stripped 1 base from V and 8 bases from J, with 11 bases between. From germline, CDR1 is MNHNS and CDR2 SASEGT. Written as DNA, the CDR3 is TGTGCCAGCAGTGAAGTTGGGGGGGAGGGCTACACCTTC. This sequence encodes CASSEVGGEGYTF.

This chain uses TRBV7-9 with TRBJ1-2, with D perhaps TRBD1 (6 bases). This CDR3 region has 16 residues. Germline-derived CDR1 and CDR2 are SEHNR and FQNEAQ (reference sequence). The V end was cut by 5 bases, the J end by 0 bases, with 16 bases between. DNA for the CDR3: TGTGCCAGCAGCCCCCACGGACAGAGATCTAACTATGGCTACACCTTC. It specifies CASSPHGQRSNYGYTF.

V is TRBV7-3 and J is TRBJ2-5; D may match TRBD1 or TRBD2 (6 bases each). There are 13 residues in the CDR3. Trimming took 5 bases from V and 5 from J, leaving 12 bases between them. Germline V lookup: CDR1 SGHTA, CDR2 FQGTGA. This chain's CDR3 is CASSTQGGETQYF. In nucleotides, the CDR3 is TGTGCCAGCAGCACCCAAGGGGGGGAGACCCAGTACTTC.

The chain employs TRBV19 and TRBJ1-1, with a tentative D call TRBD1 (5 bases). The germline V gene encodes CDR1 LNHDA and CDR2 SQIVND (reference sequence). V lost 0 bases and J lost 1, with 21 bases in between. The CDR3 runs to 19 residues. CDR3 DNA: TGTGCCAGTAGTATAGACCCCCCTCTCTTGGGGGGAGGGAACACTGAAGCTTTCTTT. Its translation is CASSIDPPLLGGGNTEAFF.

The V call is TRBV2, the J call TRBJ1-1; 8 positions match TRBD1. Germline loops: CDR1 SNHLY, CDR2 FYNNEI. V lost 6 bases and J lost 5; bases outside the gene matches: 17. The CDR3 contains 17 residues. CDR3 loop: CASRHHAGTGPKTEAFF. Here the CDR3 DNA reads TGTGCCAGCAGACATCACGCCGGGACAGGACCTAAGACTGAAGCTTTCTTT.

The chain couples TRBV13 to TRBJ1-2; the D gene is possibly TRBD1 (6 bases). The CDR3 contains 15 residues. Germline values: CDR1 PRHDT, CDR2 FYEKMQ (reference sequence). Between the trimmed V and J ends, which lost 2 bases and 7 bases, there was a span of 17 bases. Here the CDR3 DNA reads TGTGCCAGCAGCTTATCGTTTGGGGGGCCCTTTGGCTACACCTTC. Protein: CASSLSFGGPFGYTF.

This chain connects TRBV30 to TRBJ1-5; D unresolved. The V and J ends lost 2 bases and 7 bases respectively, with 9 bases between them. Germline V gene sequence: CDR1 GTSNPN, CDR2 SVGIG (reference sequence). The CDR3 has 12 amino acids. The CDR3 nucleotides read TGTGCCTGGAGTTTGGGCAGACAGCCCCAGCATTTT. Encoded protein: CAWSLGRQPQHF.

The CDR3 coding sequence is TGTGCCACCAGCGGAGGCAGGAACACTGAAGCTTTCTTT. This translates into CATSGGRNTEAFF. The V gene is TRBV15, the J gene TRBJ1-1; no definite D call. V lost 5 bases and J lost 1, with 8 bases in between. Germline CDR1 reads LNHNV; CDR2 reads YYDKDF (reference sequence). The CDR3 loop spans 13 amino acids. Combining the CDR3 with reference TRBV15 and TRBJ1-1 gives the whole variable domain DAMVIQNPRYQVTQFGKPVTLSCSQTLNHNVMYWYQQKSSQAPKLLFHYYDKDFNNEADTPDNFQSRRPNTSFCFLDIRSPGLGDTAMYLCATSGGRNTEAFFGQGTRLTVV.

CDR3 coding DNA: TGTGCCAGCAGTATCGACAGGGGGCAGAGCAATCAGCCCCAGCATTTT. Protein sequence: CASSIDRGQSNQPQHF. The chain combines TRBV6-6 with TRBJ1-5; TRBD1 aligns across 10 bases. The ends lost 5 bases at V and 1 base at J; junction bases unmatched: 5. Germline CDR1 reads MNHNY; CDR2 reads SVGAGI (reference sequence). The CDR3 is made up of 16 amino acids.

V usage is TRBV30 and J usage is TRBJ2-2; D is ambiguous. Looked up from germline, CDR1 is GTSNPN and CDR2 is SVGIG (reference sequence). Between the trimmed V and J ends, which lost 2 bases and 8 bases, there was a span of 12 bases. The CDR3 totals 13 residues. CDR3 sequence: CAWSSARLGELFF. CDR3 in DNA: TGTGCCTGGAGTTCGGCCCGCCTAGGGGAGCTGTTTTTT.

V usage is TRBV18 and J usage is TRBJ1-1, with 12 positions matching TRBD1. V trimming: 8 bases; J trimming: 8 bases; junction bases outside the gene matches: 6. The CDR3 spans 13 residues. Germline V gene sequence: CDR1 KGHSH, CDR2 LQKENI. The CDR3 bases are TGTGCCAGCACGCGGGACAGGGGGCTGGAAGCTTTCTTT. Its translation: CASTRDRGLEAFF.

The chain has TRBV6-1 and TRBJ1-5; no reliable D call. CDR3 length: 12 amino acids. CDR1 and CDR2 from the germline V gene are MNHNS and SASEGT. V gave up 6 bases and J gave up 5 bases, with 8 bases separating them. CDR3 nucleotides: TGTGCCAGCAGGACGGGTTATCAGCCCCAGCATTTT. Protein sequence: CASRTGYQPQHF.

The rearrangement links TRBV6-5 to TRBJ1-2; perhaps TRBD1 as D (5 bases). The germline gives CDR1 MNHEY, CDR2 SVGAGI. The CDR3 totals 12 residues. V lost 8 bases, J lost 2 bases, and 9 bases lay in between. CDR3: CASGATNYGYTF. CDR3 DNA sequence: TGTGCCAGCGGGGCCACCAACTATGGCTACACCTTC.